A single sample is the source of the 29 T cell receptor beta chains below, sequenced in a study of PD-1 blockade in classical Hodgkin lymphoma. Sequenced by immunoSEQ multiplex PCR; TCRdb stores in-frame clones only, minus some. The table lists 90,000 to 100,000 clones, roughly 92% of them singletons, with roughly 3% in the top ten. All patients relapsed after autologous stem cell transplantation, and brentuximab vedotin exposure varied. Specimen: peripheral blood mononuclear cells (PBMCs), collected at baseline. All receptors come from a human donor with classical Hodgkin lymphoma.

The genes are TRBV25-1 and TRBJ2-7, with D perhaps TRBD2 (6 bases). V was pared by 5 bases and J by 0 bases, with 17 bases between. CDR1 is MGHDK and CDR2 is SYGVNS in the germline V gene. There are 16 residues in the CDR3. CDR3 residues: CASSRLGLHSSYEQYF. DNA of the CDR3: TGTGCCAGCAGTCGCCTCGGACTACACTCCTCCTACGAGCAGTACTTC.

The chain combines TRBV14 with TRBJ2-3, with D possibly being TRBD1 or TRBD2 (6 bases each). Germline V lookup: CDR1 SGHDN, CDR2 FVKESK. The CDR3 is made up of 14 amino acids. V gave up 4 bases and J gave up 7 bases, with 15 bases separating them. The CDR3 DNA reads as TGTGCCAGCAGCCCTACGGGGGCCACGAATACGCAGTATTTT. It is translated as CASSPTGATNTQYF.

The V and J genes are TRBV10-3 and TRBJ2-1; 11 bases are shared with TRBD2. Trimming removed 6 bases from V and 7 bases from J; junction bases left unmatched: 8. There are 15 residues in the CDR3. Germline V CDR1 and CDR2: ENHRY, SYGVKD. The CDR3 DNA reads as TGTGCCATCAGCCAACTAGCGGGAGTTTCGAATGAGCAGTTCTTC. It translates to CAISQLAGVSNEQFF.

The sample holds one count of this clone. The chain combines TRBV4-2 with TRBJ2-3; D gene unclear. V dropped 0 bases and J dropped 1 base, with 5 bases sitting between them. CDR1 and CDR2 from the germline V gene are LGHNA and YNFKEQ. CDR3 length: 14 residues. The CDR3 sequence: CASSQESGTDTQYF. The CDR3 DNA follows: TGTGCCAGCAGCCAAGAAAGCGGCACAGATACGCAGTATTTT.

Here the CDR3 reads CASSFTGTSGKETQYF. The CDR3 DNA reads as TGTGCCAGCAGCTTCACCGGGACTAGCGGTAAAGAGACCCAGTACTTC. The gene calls are TRBV7-2 and TRBJ2-5; TRBD2 agrees at 11 bases. J was trimmed by 3 bases and V by 3 bases; bases with no gene match: 6. The germline gives CDR1 SGHTA, CDR2 FQGNSA. CDR3 length equals 16 residues.

This clone turned up a few times. This sequence joins TRBV2 and TRBJ2-2, with 7 nucleotides matching TRBD2. V trimming: 5 bases; J trimming: 2 bases; junction bases outside the gene matches: 11. The CDR3 has 17 residues. CDR1 and CDR2 from the germline V gene are SNHLY and FYNNEI. The CDR3 reads CASSKGTGLPNTGELFF. The CDR3 DNA follows: TGTGCCAGCAGTAAAGGGACGGGACTACCTAACACCGGGGAGCTGTTTTTT.

The gene calls are TRBV6-5 and TRBJ1-3; D possibly corresponds to TRBD1 (6 bases). The germline V gene has CDR1 MNHEY and CDR2 SVGAGI. V gave up 10 bases and J gave up 7 bases, with 23 bases separating them. This CDR3 is 15 amino acids long. CDR3 in amino acids: CATRVVQTGRNTIYF. The CDR3 DNA follows: TGTGCCACCAGGGTGGTCCAGACAGGTCGGAACACCATATATTTT.

The rearrangement joins TRBV7-8 to TRBJ1-1; TRBD1 aligns across 7 bases. V dropped 5 bases and J dropped 6; count of bases not matched to a gene: 9. This CDR3 is 14 amino acids long. CDR1 is SGHVS, CDR2 FQNEAQ, per germline. This CDR3 reads CASSQWTGRSEAFF. The DNA of the CDR3 is TGTGCCAGCAGCCAATGGACAGGTCGGTCTGAAGCTTTCTTT.

This chain uses TRBV5-4 with TRBJ2-2; D is uncertain. In germline, CDR1 is SGHNT, CDR2 YYREEE (reference sequence). V was cut by 2 bases and J by 7 bases, with 18 bases left in between. The length of the CDR3 is 16 residues. The CDR3 coding sequence is TGTGCCAGCAGCTTTTGGGTACCCTTAGGTGGCGGGGAGCTGTTTTTT. Encoded protein: CASSFWVPLGGGELFF.

The chain uses TRBV19 and TRBJ2-1, with D possibly matching TRBD2 (5 bases). Germline loops: CDR1 LNHDA, CDR2 SQIVND (reference sequence). Trimming left V 3 bases short and J 7 bases short, with 16 bases between. CDR3 length equals 15 residues. The CDR3 DNA is TGTGCCAGTAGTATTGAGGGCAGGAGGCTAAATGAGCAGTTCTTC. Its translation is CASSIEGRRLNEQFF.

This clone has a handful of counts. This chain uses TRBV4-2 with TRBJ2-1, with TRBD1 matching 8 bases. V lost 4 bases and J lost 8; bases outside the gene matches: 7. Per germline, CDR1 LGHNA and CDR2 YNFKEQ. The CDR3 length is 14 residues. CDR3 bases: TGTGCCAGCAGCCCTCCGGACAGGGAGGATGAGCAGTTCTTC. It codes for CASSPPDREDEQFF.

The chain uses TRBV5-1 and TRBJ1-2; D is uncertain. Germline CDR1 reads SGHRS; CDR2 reads YFSETQ. Trimming pared 4 bases from V and 7 bases from J, leaving 14 bases between. The CDR3 contains 13 residues. CDR3 loop: CASSLLSHVGYTF. The CDR3 coding sequence is TGCGCCAGCAGCCTGCTGTCGCACGTTGGCTACACCTTC.

This rearrangement joins TRBV7-2 to TRBJ1-1; 8 bases fit TRBD1. In germline, CDR1 is SGHTA, CDR2 FQGNSA. There are 14 residues in the CDR3. V was pared by 4 bases and J by 10 bases, with 11 bases of the junction left unmatched. CDR3 protein: CASSYDTGGSRAFF. The CDR3 DNA is TGTGCCAGCAGCTATGATACAGGGGGGTCCCGAGCTTTCTTT.

J is TRBJ2-3 and V is TRBV11-1, with 7 bases fitting TRBD1. The junction had 5 bases not matched to a gene; V was cut back by 3 bases and J by 2 bases. In germline, CDR1 is SGHAT, CDR2 FQDESV (reference sequence). The CDR3 totals 15 residues. Written as DNA, the CDR3 is TGTGCCAGCAGCTTGACAGGGTACTACACAGATACGCAGTATTTT. It yields the protein CASSLTGYYTDTQYF. Drawing the rest from reference TRBV11-1 and TRBJ2-3, the complete variable domain is EAEVAQSPRYKITEKSQAVAFWCDPISGHATLYWYRQILGQGPELLVQFQDESVVDDSQLPKDRFSAERLKGVDSTLKIQPAELGDSAMYLCASSLTGYYTDTQYFGPGTRLTVL.

This clone showed up just once. The V gene is TRBV28, the J gene TRBJ2-6; D is possibly TRBD2 (6 bases). Trimming removed 2 bases at V and 0 bases at J, with 14 bases between. This CDR3 region has 18 residues. Per germline, CDR1 MDHEN and CDR2 SYDVKM. The CDR3 bases are TGTGCCAGCAGTTTAGGGCGGGACCCCTCCTCTGGGGCCAACGTCCTGACTTTC. The encoded protein is CASSLGRDPSSGANVLTF.

The chain combines TRBV28 with TRBJ1-1, with D uncertain. In germline, CDR1 is MDHEN, CDR2 SYDVKM. V was clipped by 1 base and J by 4 bases, with 16 bases between them. The CDR3 runs 16 residues. Here the CDR3 reads CASSLFIGLGTTEAFF. DNA for the CDR3: TGTGCCAGCAGTTTATTCATTGGTCTGGGAACCACTGAAGCTTTCTTT.

The sample holds one count of this clone. The rearrangement uses TRBV9 and TRBJ2-2; D is undetermined. The V gene's germline CDR1 is SGDLS and CDR2 YYNGEE. This CDR3 contains 17 residues. Trimming shortened V by 2 bases and J by 2 bases, and 16 bases separated the two germline ends. The CDR3 DNA sequence: TGTGCCAGCAGCGTCCCCAGAGTAGCCCTTAACACCGGGGAGCTGTTTTTT. Its protein is CASSVPRVALNTGELFF.

This sequence joins TRBV27 and TRBJ2-7; TRBD1 matches 9 bases. Trimming removed 2 bases from V and 3 bases from J; junction bases left unmatched: 2. This CDR3 contains 14 residues. Germline-derived CDR1 and CDR2 are MNHEY and SMNVEV (reference sequence). In DNA, the CDR3 is TGTGCCAGCAGTTTACCGGGACAGGGCTACGAGCAGTACTTC. Translated: CASSLPGQGYEQYF.

The V call is TRBV12-2, the J call TRBJ1-1. TRBV12-2 is a pseudogene. The CDR3 runs 22 residues. DNA for the CDR3: TGTGCAAGTCGCTTAGAGGTCGGGCAGGTAACGGAACGTGGAGACATGAACACTGAAGCTTTCTTT. It translates to CASRLEVGQVTERGDMNTEAFF.

This clone appeared a single time. The gene calls are TRBV19 and TRBJ1-4; D not resolved. CDR3 length: 16 amino acids. The V gene's germline CDR1 is LNHDA and CDR2 SQIVND (reference sequence). Trimming cost V 3 bases and J 2 bases, with 13 bases left between them. The CDR3 DNA reads TGTGCCAGTAGTATGGGTAGAAGGTCGACTAATGAAAAACTGTTTTTT. Translating gives CASSMGRRSTNEKLFF.

The chain recombines TRBV6-5 with TRBJ2-7; maybe TRBD1 (5 bases). This CDR3 region has 14 residues. The germline V gene has CDR1 MNHEY and CDR2 SVGAGI. V lost 0 bases to trimming and J lost 4 bases, with 10 bases between them. The CDR3 region is CASSYSWRTYEQYF. CDR3 sequence (DNA): TGTGCCAGCAGTTACTCGTGGCGGACATACGAGCAGTACTTC.

The J gene is TRBJ2-7, the V gene TRBV7-2, with 13 bases matching TRBD2. This CDR3 has 17 amino acids. Looked up from germline, CDR1 is SGHTA and CDR2 is FQGNSA. V lost 0 bases to trimming and J lost 7 bases; unmatched junction nucleotides: 9. In DNA, the CDR3 is TGTGCCAGCAGCTTAGCAAGTACACCGGGACTAGCGGGAGAGCAGTACTTC. This sequence encodes CASSLASTPGLAGEQYF. Supplemented by reference TRBV7-2 and TRBJ2-7, the full variable domain reads GAGVSQSPSNKVTEKGKDVELRCDPISGHTALYWYRQSLGQGLEFLIYFQGNSAPDKSGLPSDRFSAERTGGSVSTLTIQRTQQEDSAVYLCASSLASTPGLAGEQYFGPGTRLTVT.

V is TRBV11-2 and J is TRBJ2-4, with D maybe TRBD1 (6 bases). Germline-derived CDR1 and CDR2 are SGHAT and FQNNGV. V lost 3 bases, J lost 6 bases, and 18 bases lay in between. The CDR3 length is 16 residues. CDR3 in DNA: TGTGCCAGCAGCTTCACGGGAACAGACAGGTTAAACATTCAGTACTTC. Encoded protein: CASSFTGTDRLNIQYF. Full variable domain (rest looked up from reference TRBV11-2 and TRBJ2-4): EAGVAQSPRYKIIEKRQSVAFWCNPISGHATLYWYQQILGQGPKLLIQFQNNGVVDDSQLPKDRFSAERLKGVDSTLKIQPAKLEDSAVYLCASSFTGTDRLNIQYFGAGTRLSVL.

CDR3 in amino acids: CASSLGVRVDTQYF. The CDR3 DNA follows: TGTGCCAGCTCACTGGGCGTGAGAGTAGATACGCAGTATTTT. J is TRBJ2-3 and V is TRBV18; D gene unclear. This CDR3 comprises 14 residues. Germline CDR1 reads KGHSH; CDR2 reads LQKENI. Between the trimmed V and J ends, which lost 4 bases and 5 bases, there was a span of 13 bases.

The chain has TRBV27 and TRBJ2-1, with 11 bases that match TRBD2. Germline V gene data show CDR1 as MNHEY and CDR2 as SMNVEV (reference sequence). CDR3 length: 15 amino acids. J gave up 8 bases and V 5 bases, and 8 bases lay outside the gene matches. The CDR3 nucleotides are TGTGCCAGCAGTATAATTAGCGGGAGGGCCGATGAGCAGTTCTTC. Residues: CASSIISGRADEQFF.

This chain links TRBV11-2 with TRBJ1-1, with D tentatively TRBD1 (5 bases). V lost 5 bases to trimming and J lost 1 base, with 20 bases between them. CDR1 is SGHAT, CDR2 FQNNGV, per germline. The CDR3 is 17 residues long. In nucleotides, the CDR3 is TGTGCCAGCAGCCTCAAATTAAGGGGCCCGAAGAACACTGAAGCTTTCTTT. Residues: CASSLKLRGPKNTEAFF.

The V gene is TRBV30, the J gene TRBJ2-1, with D tentatively TRBD2 (6 bases). The CDR3 extends over 16 amino acids. The germline gives CDR1 GTSNPN, CDR2 SVGIG (reference sequence). With 1 base removed from V and 6 bases from J, the gap between germline ends came to 19 bases. The CDR3 bases are TGTGCCTGGAGTGACCCCTGGGGCGGGAACCGCAATGAGCAGTTCTTC. Translation gives CAWSDPWGGNRNEQFF. Based on the CDR3 plus reference TRBV30 and TRBJ2-1, the full variable domain is SQTIHQWPATLVQPVGSPLSLECTVEGTSNPNLYWYRQAAGRGLQLLFYSVGIGQISSEVPQNLSASRPQDRQFILSSKKLLLSDSGFYLCAWSDPWGGNRNEQFFGPGTRLTVL.

This clone was recorded only once. The genes are TRBV5-1 and TRBJ1-6; 9 bases fit TRBD1. The germline V gene has CDR1 SGHRS and CDR2 YFSETQ. The CDR3 is 15 amino acids. V shed 0 bases and J 9 bases; nucleotides not matched to a gene: 4. The chain's CDR3 is CASSLGTGVSSPLHF. Here the CDR3 DNA reads TGCGCCAGCAGCTTGGGGACAGGGGTTAGTTCACCCCTCCACTTT.

V and J are TRBV9 and TRBJ2-1; 7 positions agree with TRBD1. V lost 1 base and J lost 3; bases outside the gene matches: 10. This CDR3 has 17 residues. The germline CDR1 and CDR2 sequences are SGDLS and YYNGEE. CDR3 DNA sequence: TGTGCCAGCAGCGTACCCCTCCGGGACAGTAACTACAATGAGCAGTTCTTC. This codes for CASSVPLRDSNYNEQFF.